The 24 T cell receptor beta chains presented below share a single source sample, sequenced in a study of T cell repertoires in cytomegalovirus infection. TCRdb called the reads again in MiXCR, with one record for every CDR3 protein. The table shows around 300,000 distinct CDR3 sequences, with about 20% occurring only once. These receptors are not linked to any known antigen. Sequenced material: cultured PBMCs, taken from culture after CMV antigen stimulation. These receptors were obtained from a human donor in good health (CMV status not recorded). Some clones in this sample may be carry-over from other donors' samples.

The V call is TRBV10-3, the J call TRBJ1-1; D unclear. This CDR3 is 14 amino acids long. Germline V gene data show CDR1 as ENHRY and CDR2 as SYGVKD. The V end was cut by 2 bases, the J end by 1 base, with 8 bases between. The CDR3 coding sequence is TGTGCCATCAGTGAGCCCGACGGGAACACTGAAGCTTTCTTT. It encodes CAISEPDGNTEAFF.

This chain connects TRBV7-6 to TRBJ2-1; D gene uncertain. Germline CDR1 SGHVS, CDR2 FNYEAQ. This CDR3 spans 12 amino acids. Trimming took off 1 base at V and 12 bases at J, with 10 bases between the two ends. This chain's CDR3 is CASSLDSARQFF. The DNA for the CDR3 is TGTGCCAGCAGCTTAGACTCAGCAAGGCAGTTCTTC.

The J gene is TRBJ1-3, the V gene TRBV12-3 or TRBV12-4; no clear D. The CDR3 is 16 residues long. V dropped 5 bases and J dropped 0 bases, with 14 bases sitting between them. CDR3 loop: CASSTLGASSGNTIYF. The CDR3 nucleotides are TGTGCCAGCAGTACCCTGGGCGCGAGCTCTGGAAACACCATATATTTT.

This clonotype was seen ten or more times. The rearrangement links TRBV7-2 to TRBJ1-1; 7 nucleotides match TRBD1. The CDR3 is 16 amino acids. V was clipped by 7 bases and J by 2 bases; unmatched bases: 13. Per the germline V gene, CDR1 is SGHTA and CDR2 is FQGNSA. CDR3 nucleotides: TGTGCCAGCACCCGCGAAGGACAGGCCCGCAACACTGAAGCTTTCTTT. Amino acids: CASTREGQARNTEAFF.

This chain links TRBV28 with TRBJ2-7; 10 bases line up with TRBD2. The CDR3 runs to 17 residues. CDR1 is MDHEN and CDR2 is SYDVKM in the germline V gene. V was pared by 2 bases and J by 7 bases, with 14 bases of the junction left unmatched. The CDR3 region is CASSLRGALAGVGEQYF. CDR3 DNA: TGTGCCAGCAGTTTACGAGGGGCCCTAGCGGGAGTGGGGGAGCAGTACTTC.

The table lists this clonotype with a few counts. The chain employs TRBV7-9 and TRBJ2-1, with D possibly called TRBD1 or TRBD2 (5 bases each). CDR3 length equals 15 residues. Germline CDR1 reads SEHNR; CDR2 reads FQNEAQ (reference sequence). Between the trimmed V and J ends, which lost 2 bases and 7 bases, there was a span of 15 bases. The CDR3 region is CASSLRDLVKNEQFF. In DNA form, the CDR3 reads TGTGCCAGCAGCTTACGGGACCTGGTGAAGAATGAGCAGTTCTTC.

The genes are TRBV2 and TRBJ1-2; D ambiguous. The CDR3 has 12 residues. Trimming stripped 2 bases from V and 7 bases from J, with 8 bases between. Germline CDR1 and CDR2: SNHLY and FYNNEI. CDR3 protein: CASSEYKGGYTF. DNA for the CDR3: TGTGCCAGCAGTGAATATAAGGGTGGCTACACCTTC.

This clonotype was seen a few times. The chain links TRBV28 to TRBJ2-3; D is tentatively TRBD1 or TRBD2 (6 bases each). V shed 7 bases and J shed 5 bases, with 19 bases lying between them. The CDR3 is made up of 15 amino acids. CDR1 is MDHEN, CDR2 SYDVKM, per germline. The CDR3 sequence is CASNLGGARGDTQYF. The CDR3 DNA reads as TGTGCCAGCAACCTAGGAGGGGCCAGGGGAGATACGCAGTATTTT.

The J gene is TRBJ1-1, the V gene TRBV28, with 8 bases lining up with TRBD1. Unmatched junction bases numbered 6, after V lost 5 bases and J lost 1 base. CDR1 MDHEN and CDR2 SYDVKM come from the germline V gene. The CDR3 is 15 amino acids. CDR3 sequence reads: CASSPLDRENTEAFF. DNA of the CDR3: TGTGCCAGCAGTCCCCTGGACAGGGAGAACACTGAAGCTTTCTTT.

This clonotype came up many times. V is TRBV4-3 and J is TRBJ2-5, with 11 bases aligning to TRBD1. V was clipped by 1 base and J by 5 bases; unmatched bases: 6. Germline assignment: CDR1 LGHNA and CDR2 YSLEER. CDR3 length: 16 amino acids. CDR3 loop: CASSQVARTGGETQYF. CDR3 bases: TGCGCCAGCAGCCAAGTAGCTCGGACAGGGGGCGAGACCCAGTACTTC.

The V and J genes are TRBV6-2 or TRBV6-3 and TRBJ1-5, with a possible D match to TRBD1 (5 bases). The V end lost 9 bases, the J end lost 3 bases, and 9 bases lay between the germline ends. Per the germline V gene, CDR1 is MNHEY and CDR2 is SVGEGT. CDR3 length: 12 amino acids. CDR3 nucleotides: TGTGCCAGTGAGGGGTACAATCAGCCCCAGCATTTT. This codes for CASEGYNQPQHF.

Ten or more counts support this clonotype. V and J are TRBV12-3 or TRBV12-4 and TRBJ2-5; TRBD2 matches at 7 bases. J gave up 4 bases and V 3 bases, and 5 bases lay outside the gene matches. The CDR3 sequence is 14 residues long. DNA of the CDR3: TGTGCCAGCAGTTTGAATGGGGGGGGAGAGACCCAGTACTTC. The encoded protein is CASSLNGGGETQYF.

At least ten counts were recorded for this clonotype. J is TRBJ2-2 and V is TRBV10-3; D is unclear. V lost 4 bases, J lost 5 bases, and 17 bases lay in between. This CDR3 comprises 16 residues. Germline CDR1 is ENHRY and CDR2 is SYGVKD. Written as DNA, the CDR3 is TGTGCCATCAGTGCCTCAGGCGGAACGGTGACCGGGGAGCTGTTTTTT. Residues: CAISASGGTVTGELFF.

The chain has TRBV4-1 and TRBJ2-7; D is unclear. Per germline, CDR1 MGHRA and CDR2 YSYEKL. The ends were cut back, 0 bases at V and 2 bases at J, with 11 bases in the middle. The CDR3 has 15 amino acids. In DNA, the CDR3 is TGCGCCAGCAGCCAAGAGGGCCAGGCGGCCTACGAGCAGTACTTC. This gives the protein CASSQEGQAAYEQYF.

The chain employs TRBV5-4 and TRBJ2-3, with D possibly being TRBD1 (6 bases). This CDR3 comprises 14 residues. The V gene's germline CDR1 is SGHNT and CDR2 YYREEE (reference sequence). V dropped 6 bases and J dropped 5 bases, with 16 bases sitting between them. The CDR3 sequence: CASKTGTTRDTQYF. The CDR3 DNA reads as TGTGCCAGCAAAACCGGGACAACGAGAGATACGCAGTATTTT.

This clonotype was counted a few times. This chain uses TRBV4-3 with TRBJ1-1; no firm D call. Germline CDR1 is LGHNA and CDR2 is YSLEER. V dropped 3 bases and J dropped 3 bases, with 8 bases sitting between them. The CDR3 extends over 13 amino acids. The CDR3 sequence is CASSHKPDTEAFF. In DNA form, the CDR3 reads TGCGCCAGCAGCCACAAACCCGACACTGAAGCTTTCTTT.

This clonotype showed up just a few times. The CDR3: CASSLEGIGTDTQYF. CDR3 nucleotide sequence: TGTGCCAGCAGTTTAGAAGGGATAGGCACAGATACGCAGTATTTT. This chain uses TRBV28 with TRBJ2-3; D unclear. Germline V lookup: CDR1 MDHEN, CDR2 SYDVKM. This CDR3 has 15 amino acids. V was pared by 2 bases and J by 1 base, with 10 bases between.

In this sample, this clonotype turned up a few times. The chain is built from TRBV11-2 and TRBJ1-2; weak D call: TRBD1 (5 bases). Germline V gene data show CDR1 as SGHAT and CDR2 as FQNNGV. The CDR3 has 15 amino acids. Trimming removed 5 bases at V and 3 bases at J, with 16 bases between. CDR3 amino acids: CASSRMGGDYYGYTF. The DNA of the CDR3 is TGTGCCAGCAGCCGAATGGGAGGGGACTACTATGGCTACACCTTC.

The table lists this clonotype with a few counts. CDR3 DNA sequence: TGTGCCAGCAGCTCTTCCCCGGGCTTCAACTCCTACAATGAGCAGTTCTTC. This codes for CASSSSPGFNSYNEQFF. This chain uses TRBV7-9 with TRBJ2-1; D remains ambiguous. CDR3 size: 17 residues. With 4 bases removed from V and 0 bases from J, the gap between germline ends came to 16 bases. Germline V CDR1 and CDR2: SEHNR, FQNEAQ (reference sequence).

This clonotype was seen many times. The V gene is TRBV28, the J gene TRBJ1-2, with D perhaps TRBD1 (6 bases). V shed 2 bases and J shed 8 bases, with 12 bases lying between them. The CDR3 runs 13 residues. Germline V gene lookup returns CDR1 MDHEN and CDR2 SYDVKM. CDR3 sequence reads: CASSLLGGLGYTF. The CDR3 region has the DNA TGTGCCAGCAGTTTACTCGGGGGCCTCGGCTACACCTTC.

This clonotype was detected only a few times. The rearrangement links TRBV4-3 to TRBJ1-1; D might be TRBD1 (6 bases). Germline V lookup: CDR1 LGHNA, CDR2 YSLEER. Trimming stripped 0 bases from V and 4 bases from J, with 12 bases between. CDR3 length: 15 residues. The CDR3 nucleotides are TGCGCCAGCAGCCAAGATTGGGTAGGGGGCACTGAAGCTTTCTTT. Protein: CASSQDWVGGTEAFF.

The chain recombines TRBV27 with TRBJ1-2; 7 nucleotides match TRBD1. The length of the CDR3 is 15 residues. Per germline, CDR1 MNHEY and CDR2 SMNVEV (reference sequence). Trimming at V came to 3 bases and at J to 2 bases, leaving 6 bases not matched to a gene. Written as DNA, the CDR3 is TGTGCCAGCAGTTTTCGGACAGGTTTCAACTATGGCTACACCTTC. Translation gives CASSFRTGFNYGYTF.

This clonotype was recorded many times. The V and J genes are TRBV7-2 and TRBJ2-7, with D unclear. V was pared by 3 bases and J by 4 bases, with 10 bases between. Germline V lookup: CDR1 SGHTA, CDR2 FQGNSA. This CDR3 contains 13 residues. CDR3 sequence: CASSFGSYYEQYV. The CDR3 DNA is TGTGCCAGCAGCTTCGGCAGCTATTACGAGCAGTACGTC.

This clonotype was recorded many times. The rearrangement uses TRBV7-2 and TRBJ2-3; D not resolved. Trimming took 5 bases from V and 2 from J, leaving 14 bases between them. This CDR3 contains 15 residues. Germline V gene lookup returns CDR1 SGHTA and CDR2 FQGNSA. The CDR3 coding sequence is TGTGCCAGCAGCATAACGAATATTCACACAGATACGCAGTATTTT. This translates into CASSITNIHTDTQYF.